Presented here are 4 T cell receptor beta chains from one specimen sequenced in a study of T cell repertoires in cytomegalovirus infection. TCRdb recomputed calls from the reads with MiXCR, one row per CDR3 protein. Among a few hundred thousand distinct CDR3 sequences listed, roughly 42% were seen once. Antigens of these TCRs are unknown. The source was cultured PBMCs, collected from culture after CMV antigen stimulation. These receptors were taken from a human donor in good health (CMV status not recorded). Some clones in this sample may be carry-over from other donors' samples.

Note on this clonotype: One base away lies a much larger clone, so this may be a sequencing read error. The chain joins TRBV12-3 or TRBV12-4 to TRBJ1-4, with TRBD1 identical over 7 bases. This CDR3 contains 14 residues. CDR3 amino acids: CVSSFRQGGEKLFF. The CDR3 nucleotides are TGTGTCAGCAGTTTTCGGCAGGGGGGTGAAAAACTGTTTTTT.

This clonotype was picked up one time. The rearrangement uses TRBV4-3 and TRBJ2-3, with TRBD2 matching over 9 bases. In germline, CDR1 is LGHNA, CDR2 YSLEER. The CDR3 is 15 residues long. The V segment lost 6 bases and the J segment 0 bases; nucleotides outside the gene matches: 4. The CDR3 loop is CASSRLAVSTDTQYF. As DNA, the CDR3 is TGCGCCAGCAGTCGACTAGCGGTTAGCACAGATACGCAGTATTTT.

In its sample, this clonotype was seen a few times. This chain uses TRBV3-1 with TRBJ2-5; the D gene is possibly TRBD2 (6 bases). Germline V gene data show CDR1 as LGHDT and CDR2 as YNNKEL (reference sequence). The CDR3 has 14 amino acids. V was shortened by 0 bases and J by 5 bases, with 10 bases between the two germline ends. In DNA, the CDR3 is TGTGCCAGCAGCCAAGATCTAGCGAGCGAGACCCAGTACTTC. This codes for CASSQDLASETQYF.

The chain links TRBV7-2 to TRBJ2-1, with 7 positions matching TRBD2. Germline lookup yields CDR1 SGHTA and CDR2 FQGNSA. Germline trimming cut 3 bases from V and 7 bases from J; bases unmatched to any gene: 6. The CDR3 runs to 14 residues. Written as DNA, the CDR3 is TGTGCCAGCAGCTTGGGGGGGAAGGGGAATGAGCAGTTCTTC. Amino acid sequence: CASSLGGKGNEQFF. Complete variable domain (other parts from reference TRBV7-2 and TRBJ2-1): GAGVSQSPSNKVTEKGKDVELRCDPISGHTALYWYRQSLGQGLEFLIYFQGNSAPDKSGLPSDRFSAERTGGSVSTLTIQRTQQEDSAVYLCASSLGGKGNEQFFGPGTRLTVL.